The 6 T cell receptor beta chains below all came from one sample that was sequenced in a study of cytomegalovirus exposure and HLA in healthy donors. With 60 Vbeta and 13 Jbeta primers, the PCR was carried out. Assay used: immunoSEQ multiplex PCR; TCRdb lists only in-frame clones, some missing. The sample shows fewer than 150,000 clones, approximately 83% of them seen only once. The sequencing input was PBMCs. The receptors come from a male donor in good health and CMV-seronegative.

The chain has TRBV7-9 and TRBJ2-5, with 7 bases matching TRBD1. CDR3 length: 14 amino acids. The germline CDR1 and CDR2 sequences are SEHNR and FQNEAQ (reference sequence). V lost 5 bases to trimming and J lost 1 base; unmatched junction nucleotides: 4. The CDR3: CASSRGQSQETQYF. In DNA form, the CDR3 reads TGTGCCAGCAGCCGGGGACAGTCCCAAGAGACCCAGTACTTC.

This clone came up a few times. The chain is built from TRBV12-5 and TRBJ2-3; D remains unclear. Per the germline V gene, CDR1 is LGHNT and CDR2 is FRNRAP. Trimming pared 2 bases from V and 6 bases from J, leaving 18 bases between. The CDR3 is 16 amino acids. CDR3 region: CASGLFSLPTSDTQYF. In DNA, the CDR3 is TGTGCTAGTGGTTTGTTCTCTTTGCCCACATCGGATACGCAGTATTTT. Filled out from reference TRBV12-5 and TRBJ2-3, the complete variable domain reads DARVTQTPRHKVTEMGQEVTMRCQPILGHNTVFWYRQTMMQGLELLAYFRNRAPLDDSGMPKDRFSAEMPDATLATLKIQPSEPRDSAVYFCASGLFSLPTSDTQYFGPGTRLTVL.

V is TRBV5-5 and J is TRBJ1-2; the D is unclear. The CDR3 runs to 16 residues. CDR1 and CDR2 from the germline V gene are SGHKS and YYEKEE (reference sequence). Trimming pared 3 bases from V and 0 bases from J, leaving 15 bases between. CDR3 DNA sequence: TGTGCCAGCAGCTCCCAACCATACAGAGCTAACTATGGCTACACCTTC. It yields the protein CASSSQPYRANYGYTF. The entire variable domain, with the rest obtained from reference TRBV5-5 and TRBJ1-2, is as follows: DAGVTQSPTHLIKTRGQQVTLRCSPISGHKSVSWYQQVLGQGPQFIFQYYEKEERGRGNFPDRFSARQFPNYSSELNVNALLLGDSALYLCASSSQPYRANYGYTFGSGTRLTVV.

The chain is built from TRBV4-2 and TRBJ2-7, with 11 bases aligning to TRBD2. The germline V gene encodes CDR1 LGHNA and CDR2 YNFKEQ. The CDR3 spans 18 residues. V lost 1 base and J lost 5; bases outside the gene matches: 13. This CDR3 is CASSQVQVAGGPGDEQYF. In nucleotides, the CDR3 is TGTGCCAGCAGCCAAGTCCAAGTAGCGGGAGGGCCCGGGGACGAGCAGTACTTC.

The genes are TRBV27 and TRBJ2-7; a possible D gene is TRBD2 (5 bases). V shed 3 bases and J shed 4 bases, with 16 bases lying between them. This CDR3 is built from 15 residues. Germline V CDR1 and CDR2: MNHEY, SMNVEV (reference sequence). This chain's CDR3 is CASSFSGLREYEQYF. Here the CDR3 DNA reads TGTGCCAGCAGTTTTTCGGGCCTTCGGGAATACGAGCAGTACTTC.

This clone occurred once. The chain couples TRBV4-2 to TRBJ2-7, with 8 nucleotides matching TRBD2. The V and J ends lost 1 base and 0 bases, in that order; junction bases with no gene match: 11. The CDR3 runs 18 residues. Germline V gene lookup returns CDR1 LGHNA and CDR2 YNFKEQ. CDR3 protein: CASSQVSGSGDSSYEQYF. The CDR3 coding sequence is TGTGCCAGCAGCCAAGTGTCCGGTAGCGGGGATAGCTCCTACGAGCAGTACTTC.